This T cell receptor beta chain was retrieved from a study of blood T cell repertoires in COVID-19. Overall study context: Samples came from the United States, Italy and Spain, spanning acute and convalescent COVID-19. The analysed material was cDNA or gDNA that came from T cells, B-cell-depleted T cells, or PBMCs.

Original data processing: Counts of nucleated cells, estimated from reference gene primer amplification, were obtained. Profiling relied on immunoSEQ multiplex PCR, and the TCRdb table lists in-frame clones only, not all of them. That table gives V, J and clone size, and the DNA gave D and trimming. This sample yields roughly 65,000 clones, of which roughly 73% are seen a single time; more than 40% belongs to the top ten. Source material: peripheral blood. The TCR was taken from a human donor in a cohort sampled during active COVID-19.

CDR3: CASTKDGTYNEQFF. The CDR3 nucleotides are TGTGCCAGCACCAAGGACGGGACCTACAATGAGCAGTTCTTC. V gene TRBV7-9 combines with J gene TRBJ2-1; a possible D gene is TRBD2 (5 bases). CDR3 length: 14 residues. Deletions cut 7 bases from V and 2 bases from J, with 12 bases between. The V gene's germline CDR1 is SEHNR and CDR2 FQNEAQ (reference sequence).